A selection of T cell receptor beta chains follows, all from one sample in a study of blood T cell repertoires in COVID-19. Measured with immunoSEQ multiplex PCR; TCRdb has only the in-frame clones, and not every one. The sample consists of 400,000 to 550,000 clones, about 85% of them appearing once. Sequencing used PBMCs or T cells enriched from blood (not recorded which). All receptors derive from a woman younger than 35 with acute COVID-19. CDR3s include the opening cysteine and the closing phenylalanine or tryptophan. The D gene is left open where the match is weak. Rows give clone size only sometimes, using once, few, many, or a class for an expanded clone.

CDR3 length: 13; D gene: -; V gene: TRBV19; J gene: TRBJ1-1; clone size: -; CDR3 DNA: TGTGCCAGTAGTATGACAGGGAACACTGAAGCTTTCTTT; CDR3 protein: CASSMTGNTEAFF
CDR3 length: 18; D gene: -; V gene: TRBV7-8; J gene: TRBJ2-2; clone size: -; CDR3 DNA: TGTGCCAGCAGTCCCCCTTTCAACCAGGGTTGGAACACCGGGGAGCTGTTTTTT; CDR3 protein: CASSPPFNQGWNTGELFF
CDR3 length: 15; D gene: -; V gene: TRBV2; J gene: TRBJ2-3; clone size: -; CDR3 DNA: TGTGCCAGCAGTGAAGCGGGACAACCCACAGATACGCAGTATTTT; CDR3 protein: CASSEAGQPTDTQYF
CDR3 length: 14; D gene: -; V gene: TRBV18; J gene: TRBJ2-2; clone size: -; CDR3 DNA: TGTGCCAGCTCACCATTGCCCCGGGCCGGGGAGCTGTTTTTT; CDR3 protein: CASSPLPRAGELFF
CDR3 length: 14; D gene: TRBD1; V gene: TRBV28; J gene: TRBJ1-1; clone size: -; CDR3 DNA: TGTGCCAGCAGTTTACCGGACAGGCACACTGAAGCTTTCTTT; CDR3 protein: CASSLPDRHTEAFF
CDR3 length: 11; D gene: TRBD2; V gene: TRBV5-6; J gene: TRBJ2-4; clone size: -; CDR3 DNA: TGTGCCAGCAGCTCTAGCGGGGTACAGTACTTC; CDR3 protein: CASSSSGVQYF
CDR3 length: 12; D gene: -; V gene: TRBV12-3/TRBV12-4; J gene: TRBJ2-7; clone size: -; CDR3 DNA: TGTGCCAGCAGCGGGACAAACTACGAGCAGTACTTC; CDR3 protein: CASSGTNYEQYF
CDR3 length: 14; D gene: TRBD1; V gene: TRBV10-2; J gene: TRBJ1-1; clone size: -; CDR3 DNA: TGCGCCAGCAGGTACAGGGGGCATAAGACTGAAGCTTTCTTT; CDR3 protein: CASRYRGHKTEAFF
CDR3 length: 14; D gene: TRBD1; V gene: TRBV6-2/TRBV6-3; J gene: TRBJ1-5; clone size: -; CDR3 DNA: TGTGCCAGCAGTACAAAGGACAGGGCCCAGCCCCAGCATTTT; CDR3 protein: CASSTKDRAQPQHF
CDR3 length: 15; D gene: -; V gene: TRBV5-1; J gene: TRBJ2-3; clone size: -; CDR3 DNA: TGCGCCAGCAGCGCCCAAGATGGCAGGGCAGATACGCAGTATTTT; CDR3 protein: CASSAQDGRADTQYF
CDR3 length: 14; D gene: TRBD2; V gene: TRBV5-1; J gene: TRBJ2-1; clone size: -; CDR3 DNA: TGCGCCAGCAGCTTGGGGGCAGCGGGAGCTTCGCAGTTCTTC; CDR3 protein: CASSLGAAGASQFF
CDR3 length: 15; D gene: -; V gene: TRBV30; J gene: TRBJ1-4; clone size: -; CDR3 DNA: TGTGCCCTACGGTTACGCCCCCCAACTAATGAAAAACTGTTTTTT; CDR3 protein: CALRLRPPTNEKLFF
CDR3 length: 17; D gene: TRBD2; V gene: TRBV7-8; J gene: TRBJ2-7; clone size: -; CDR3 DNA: TGTGCCAGCAGCTTAGCGCAAACTAGCGGGGGGCATTACGAGCAGTACTTC; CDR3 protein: CASSLAQTSGGHYEQYF
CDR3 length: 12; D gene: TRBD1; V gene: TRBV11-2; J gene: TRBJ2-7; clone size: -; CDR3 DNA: TGTGCCAGCAGCTGGGACAGCTACGAGCAGTACTTC; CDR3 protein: CASSWDSYEQYF
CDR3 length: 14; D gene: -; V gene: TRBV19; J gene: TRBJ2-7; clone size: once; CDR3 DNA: TGTGCCAGTAGTATGGTGGGGACATTCAACGAGCAGTACTTC; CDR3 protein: CASSMVGTFNEQYF
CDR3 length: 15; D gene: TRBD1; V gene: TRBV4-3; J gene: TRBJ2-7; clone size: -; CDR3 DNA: TGCGCCAGCAGCCACGGCGACAGGGGGTCTTACGAGCAGTACTTC; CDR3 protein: CASSHGDRGSYEQYF
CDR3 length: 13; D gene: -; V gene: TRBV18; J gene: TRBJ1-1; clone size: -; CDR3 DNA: TGTGCCAGCGCCCCGTTCAGGAACACTGAAGCTTTCTTT; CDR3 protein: CASAPFRNTEAFF
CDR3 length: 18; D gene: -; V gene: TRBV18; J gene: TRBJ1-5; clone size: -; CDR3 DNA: TGTGCCAGCTCAACCAGAAAAACGCCGGCAGGTCGTATTCAGCCCCAGCATTTT; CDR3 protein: CASSTRKTPAGRIQPQHF
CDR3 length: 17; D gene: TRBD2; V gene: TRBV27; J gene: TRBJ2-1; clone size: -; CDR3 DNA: TGTGCCAGCAGTCCCCGGAGTAGCGGGGTCTCCTACAATGAGCAGTTCTTC; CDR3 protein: CASSPRSSGVSYNEQFF
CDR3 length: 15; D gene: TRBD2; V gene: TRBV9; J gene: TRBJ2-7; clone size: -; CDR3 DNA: TGTGCCAGCAGCGAGGCGGGGGTCGCTACCTACGAGCAGTACTTC; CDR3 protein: CASSEAGVATYEQYF
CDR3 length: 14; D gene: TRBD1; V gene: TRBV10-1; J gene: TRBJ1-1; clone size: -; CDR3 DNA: TGCGCCAGCAGACCGGGACAGGCGGGCACTGAAGCTTTCTTT; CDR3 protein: CASRPGQAGTEAFF
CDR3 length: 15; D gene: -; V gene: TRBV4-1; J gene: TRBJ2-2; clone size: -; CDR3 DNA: TGCGCCAGCAGCCAAGTAGGGTTCAGCGGCGGGGAGCTGTTTTTT; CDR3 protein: CASSQVGFSGGELFF
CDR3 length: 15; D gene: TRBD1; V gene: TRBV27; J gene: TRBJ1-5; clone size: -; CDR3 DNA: TGTGCCAGCAGGGAGCCCGGGACAGGGGCCCAGCCCCAGCATTTT; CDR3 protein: CASREPGTGAQPQHF
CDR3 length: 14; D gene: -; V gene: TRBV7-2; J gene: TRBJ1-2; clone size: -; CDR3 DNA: TGTGCCAGCACAAGACAACCCCTTGACTATGGCTACACCTTC; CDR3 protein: CASTRQPLDYGYTF
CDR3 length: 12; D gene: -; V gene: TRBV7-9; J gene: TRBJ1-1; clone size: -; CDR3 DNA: TGTGCCAGCAGCCCCGGGGGAACTGAAGCTTTCTTT; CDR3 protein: CASSPGGTEAFF
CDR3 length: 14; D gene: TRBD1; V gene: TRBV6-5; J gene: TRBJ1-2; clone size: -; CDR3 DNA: TGTGCCAGCAGTCCCCAGGGGGGCAGCTATGGCTACACCTTC; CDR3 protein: CASSPQGGSYGYTF
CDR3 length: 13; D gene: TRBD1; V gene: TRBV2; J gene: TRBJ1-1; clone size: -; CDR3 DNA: TGTGCCAGCAGGGGACAGCAGAACACTGAAGCTTTCTTT; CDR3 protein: CASRGQQNTEAFF
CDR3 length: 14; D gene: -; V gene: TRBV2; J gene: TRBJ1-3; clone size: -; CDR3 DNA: TGTGCCAGCAGTGAAGTGATCAGTGGAAACACCATATATTTT; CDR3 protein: CASSEVISGNTIYF
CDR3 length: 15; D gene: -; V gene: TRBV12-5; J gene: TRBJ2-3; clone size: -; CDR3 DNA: TGTGCTAGTGGTCACAGGGTAGACTACACAGATACGCAGTATTTT; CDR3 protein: CASGHRVDYTDTQYF
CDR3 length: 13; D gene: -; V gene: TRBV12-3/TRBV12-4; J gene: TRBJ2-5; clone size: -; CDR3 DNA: TGTGCCAGCCGGGCAGGGAATCAAGAGACCCAGTACTTC; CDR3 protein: CASRAGNQETQYF
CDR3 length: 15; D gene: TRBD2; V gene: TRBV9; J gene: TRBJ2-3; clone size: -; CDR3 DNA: TGTGCCAGCAGCGTAGGAGCGGGGGGCCCAGATACGCAGTATTTT; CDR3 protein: CASSVGAGGPDTQYF
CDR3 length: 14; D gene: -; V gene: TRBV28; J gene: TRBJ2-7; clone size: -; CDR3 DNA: TGTGCCAGCAGTGCGGCCACGAACCCCTACGAGCAGTACTTC; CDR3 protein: CASSAATNPYEQYF
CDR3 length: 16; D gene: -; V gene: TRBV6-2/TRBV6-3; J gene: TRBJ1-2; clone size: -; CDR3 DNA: TGTGCCAGCAGTTACTCAAGCCTTCTAGGGGCGAGAGGCTACACCTTC; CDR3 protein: CASSYSSLLGARGYTF
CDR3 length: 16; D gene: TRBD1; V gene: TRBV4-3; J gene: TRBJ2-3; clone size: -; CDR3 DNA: TGCGCCAGCAGCCAAGAAGGGGGCGGCTACACAGATACGCAGTATTTT; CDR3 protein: CASSQEGGGYTDTQYF
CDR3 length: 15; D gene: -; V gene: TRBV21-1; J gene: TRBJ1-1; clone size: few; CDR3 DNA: TGTGCCAGCAGCACGGAACAGGGGGTATGGACTGAAGCTTTCTTT; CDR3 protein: CASSTEQGVWTEAFF
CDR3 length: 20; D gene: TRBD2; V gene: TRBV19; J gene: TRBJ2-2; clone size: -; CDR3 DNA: TGTGCCAGTAGTAATACAGGGAACCCCCTACTAGCGGGAGGTATCGGGGAGCTGTTTTTT; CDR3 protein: CASSNTGNPLLAGGIGELFF
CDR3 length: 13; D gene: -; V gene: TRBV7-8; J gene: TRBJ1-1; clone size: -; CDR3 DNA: TGTGCCAGCAGCTTAGTACAGAACACTGAAGCTTTCTTT; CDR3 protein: CASSLVQNTEAFF
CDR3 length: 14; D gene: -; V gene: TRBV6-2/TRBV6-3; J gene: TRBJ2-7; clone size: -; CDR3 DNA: TGTGCCAGCAGCTCACGCATAGGGGGGGACGAGCAGTACTTC; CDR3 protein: CASSSRIGGDEQYF
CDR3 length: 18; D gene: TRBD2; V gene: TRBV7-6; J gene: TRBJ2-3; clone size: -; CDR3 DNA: TGTGCCAGCAGCTTAGCGGGTGGAGGCGGGAGATTTGCAGATACGCAGTATTTT; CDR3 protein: CASSLAGGGGRFADTQYF
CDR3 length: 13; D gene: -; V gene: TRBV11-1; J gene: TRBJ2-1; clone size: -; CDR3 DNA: TGTGCCAGCAGCTCCCCGTCGGGACACGAGCAGTTCTTC; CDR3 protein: CASSSPSGHEQFF
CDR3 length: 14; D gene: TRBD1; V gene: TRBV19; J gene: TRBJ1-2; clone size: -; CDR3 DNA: TGTGCCAGTAGTCTAGGACAGGGTGACTATGGCTACACCTTC; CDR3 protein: CASSLGQGDYGYTF
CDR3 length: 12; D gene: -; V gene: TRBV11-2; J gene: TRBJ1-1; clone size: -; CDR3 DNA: TGTGCCAGCAGCTTTAGTACCACTGAAGCTTTCTTT; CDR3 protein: CASSFSTTEAFF
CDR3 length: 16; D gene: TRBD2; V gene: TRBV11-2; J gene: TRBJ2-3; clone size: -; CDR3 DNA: TGTGCCAGCAGTGTTGGGGCGGGAGGAAGCACAGATACGCAGTATTTT; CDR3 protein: CASSVGAGGSTDTQYF
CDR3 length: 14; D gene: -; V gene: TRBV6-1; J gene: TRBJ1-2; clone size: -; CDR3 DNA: TGTGCCAGCAGTGAAGCGGGGCCGAGGATTGGCTACACCTTC; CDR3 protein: CASSEAGPRIGYTF
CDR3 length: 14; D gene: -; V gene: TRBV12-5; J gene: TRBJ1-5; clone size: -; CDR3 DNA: TGTGCTAGTAGGGTTGGGGGGAACAATCAGCCCCAGCATTTT; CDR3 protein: CASRVGGNNQPQHF
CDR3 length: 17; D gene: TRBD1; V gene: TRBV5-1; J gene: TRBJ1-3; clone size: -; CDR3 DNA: TGCGCCAGCAGACCGGGACAGGGGTTAGGAACTGGAAACACCATATATTTT; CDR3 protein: CASRPGQGLGTGNTIYF
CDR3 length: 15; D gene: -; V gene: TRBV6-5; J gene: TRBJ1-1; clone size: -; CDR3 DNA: TGTGCCAGCAGTTACTCGATCTCCAGGAACACTGAAGCTTTCTTT; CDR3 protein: CASSYSISRNTEAFF